These 10 T cell receptor beta chains share one sample of origin, sequenced in a study of blood T cell repertoires in COVID-19. TCRdb's table, derived via immunoSEQ multiplex PCR, lists solely in-frame clones and lacks some. Altogether about 120,000 clones are present, around 87% being singletons, with the ten largest covering less than 30%. Source material: peripheral blood. The receptors originated from a woman aged 70 to 79 with acute or convalescent COVID-19.

This clone has just a few counts. The chain recombines TRBV28 with TRBJ1-3; TRBD1 might be the D (5 bases). The length of the CDR3 is 15 residues. Trimming cost V 7 bases and J 1 base, with 14 bases left between them. Germline values: CDR1 MDHEN, CDR2 SYDVKM. The CDR3 region is CASTTQGYSGNTIYF. The CDR3 DNA is TGTGCCAGCACAACTCAGGGATATTCTGGAAACACCATATATTTT.

V is TRBV15 and J is TRBJ1-5; D call uncertain. Germline V lookup: CDR1 LNHNV, CDR2 YYDKDF (reference sequence). This CDR3 has 16 amino acids. With 0 bases removed from V and 0 bases from J, the gap between germline ends came to 9 bases. The CDR3 region has the DNA TGTGCCACCAGCAGAGATGTTGGCTCTAGCAATCAGCCCCAGCATTTT. Translated: CATSRDVGSSNQPQHF.

The V and J genes are TRBV6-6 and TRBJ1-2; the D gene is possibly TRBD1 (6 bases). The V end was cut by 9 bases, the J end by 4 bases, with 15 bases between. Germline values: CDR1 MNHNY, CDR2 SVGAGI (reference sequence). CDR3 length equals 13 residues. In DNA form, the CDR3 reads TGTGCCAGTGCACAGGGTCTCGGCTATGGCTACACCTTC. It translates to CASAQGLGYGYTF.

The V and J genes are TRBV11-2 and TRBJ2-1; no reliable D call. V was shortened by 3 bases and J by 5 bases, with 8 bases between the two germline ends. The length of the CDR3 is 13 residues. Germline-derived CDR1 and CDR2 are SGHAT and FQNNGV. CDR3 loop: CASSFGRNNEQFF. The CDR3 DNA is TGTGCCAGCAGCTTCGGCAGGAACAATGAGCAGTTCTTC.

V and J are TRBV28 and TRBJ2-3, with D maybe TRBD2 (5 bases). Germline V gene sequence: CDR1 MDHEN, CDR2 SYDVKM. The CDR3 sequence is 14 residues long. V lost 2 bases and J 7 bases, leaving 13 bases between the germline ends. The CDR3 sequence: CASSLRGLVNTQYF. The CDR3 DNA follows: TGTGCCAGCAGTTTACGAGGACTCGTCAATACGCAGTATTTT.

The J gene is TRBJ1-5, the V gene TRBV7-3; D is perhaps TRBD1 (6 bases). CDR3 length equals 15 residues. The V gene's germline CDR1 is SGHTA and CDR2 FQGTGA. The V gene lost 6 bases and the J gene lost 3 bases, with 15 bases spanning the gap. The CDR3 region is CASRHYRVFNQPQHF. The CDR3 nucleotides read TGTGCCAGCAGACATTACAGGGTCTTCAATCAGCCCCAGCATTTT.

This clone appeared a single time. CDR3 sequence: CASSLPNTEAFF. CDR3 nucleotides: TGTGCCAGCAGTCTTCCTAACACTGAAGCTTTCTTT. V and J are TRBV12-3 or TRBV12-4 and TRBJ1-1, with no clear D. Trimming took off 5 bases at V and 2 bases at J, with 6 bases between the two ends. The CDR3 has 12 residues.

V usage is TRBV5-1 and J usage is TRBJ2-5; a weak D match, TRBD1 (5 bases). Germline CDR1 is SGHRS and CDR2 is YFSETQ. The CDR3 covers 13 residues. V lost 3 bases and J 9 bases, leaving 15 bases between the germline ends. CDR3 sequence reads: CASSWGPPEAQYF. CDR3 DNA sequence: TGCGCCAGCAGCTGGGGCCCCCCTGAGGCCCAGTACTTC.

The chain employs TRBV3-1 (or the pseudogene TRBV3-2) and TRBJ2-3, with 9 bases lining up with TRBD2. The CDR3 has 14 residues. Trimming cost V 6 bases and J 14 bases; bases outside gene matches: 15. Germline CDR1 reads LGHDT; CDR2 reads YNNKEL (reference sequence). Here the CDR3 DNA reads TGTGCCAGCAGACTCAGCGGGGGGATCTTTCATATGTATTTT. Its protein product is CASRLSGGIFHMYF.

This clone appeared once. V usage is TRBV5-4 and J usage is TRBJ2-6, with TRBD2 matching over 10 bases. The CDR3 is 15 residues long. Looked up from germline, CDR1 is SGHNT and CDR2 is YYREEE (reference sequence). The V segment lost 7 bases and the J segment 0 bases; nucleotides outside the gene matches: 1. CDR3 DNA sequence: TGTGCCAGCGGGACTAGCGCCTCTGGGGCCAACGTCCTGACTTTC. This codes for CASGTSASGANVLTF.